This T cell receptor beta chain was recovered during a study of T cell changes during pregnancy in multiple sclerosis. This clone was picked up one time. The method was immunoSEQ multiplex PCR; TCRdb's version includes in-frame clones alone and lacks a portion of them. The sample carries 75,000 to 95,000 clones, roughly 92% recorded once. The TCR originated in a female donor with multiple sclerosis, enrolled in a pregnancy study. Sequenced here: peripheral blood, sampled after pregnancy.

Here the CDR3 DNA reads TGTGCCAGCAGTTACGAGGGGACTAGCACCTACGAGCAGTACTTC. Translating it yields CASSYEGTSTYEQYF. The chain has TRBV6-5 and TRBJ2-7, with 9 bases aligning to TRBD2. The CDR3 spans 15 residues. V shed 2 bases and J 2 bases; nucleotides not matched to a gene: 4. CDR1 and CDR2 (germline): MNHEY, SVGAGI.